Listed below are T cell receptor beta chains from one sample, sequenced in a study of cytomegalovirus exposure and HLA in healthy donors. This table comes from immunoSEQ multiplex PCR, and its TCRdb copy is limited to in-frame clones, with some not included. Of over 150,000 clones listed, roughly nine tenths are singletons. Sequencing was performed on PBMCs. The receptors were gathered from a woman in her 30s in good health and CMV-seronegative. Each CDR3 is given with its conserved first and last residue. Fields, in order: CDR3 protein, CDR3 DNA, clone size, V gene, D gene, J gene. A D gene is named only where the DNA matches it firmly. Only part of the rows carry a size: once, few, many, or a class if the clone is expanded.

CASSYPGQGLHEQYF,TGTGCCAGCAGTTACCCGGGACAGGGACTACACGAGCAGTACTTC,.,TRBV6-6,TRBD1,TRBJ2-7
CASSEGGRPSRGYTF,TGTGCCAGCAGCGAGGGGGGGCGACCCTCTAGGGGCTACACCTTC,once,TRBV11-2,.,TRBJ1-2
CASSPGLAGGGGVGKNIQYF,TGCGCCAGCAGCCCAGGACTAGCGGGAGGCGGTGGGGTCGGCAAAAACATTCAGTACTTC,.,TRBV4-3,TRBD2,TRBJ2-4
CASSDRDSPGNSPLHF,TGTGCCAGCAGCGATCGGGACTCACCGGGGAATTCACCCCTCCACTTT,.,TRBV7-9,.,TRBJ1-6
CASSLVDRKSSYNEQFF,TGCGCCAGCAGCTTGGTTGACAGGAAGAGCTCCTACAATGAGCAGTTCTTC,.,TRBV5-1,.,TRBJ2-1
CASRDRFVSPLHF,TGTGCCAGCCGGGACAGGTTTGTCTCACCCCTCCACTTT,.,TRBV2,TRBD1,TRBJ1-6
CASSPVPASTDTQYF,TGTGCCAGCAGCCCCGTTCCAGCAAGCACAGATACGCAGTATTTT,.,TRBV11-2,.,TRBJ2-3
CASGAAVNEKLFF,TGTGCCAGCGGTGCGGCCGTAAATGAAAAACTGTTTTTT,.,TRBV2,.,TRBJ1-4
CASQFPRNGLGTDTQYF,TGTGCCAGCCAGTTTCCCCGGAACGGGTTGGGCACAGATACGCAGTATTTT,.,TRBV28,.,TRBJ2-3
CASSESRSGLAKNIQYF,TGTGCCAGCAGTGAATCGCGCTCCGGACTAGCCAAAAACATTCAGTACTTC,.,TRBV6-1,.,TRBJ2-4
CASSTLPGETYEQYF,TGTGCCAGTAGTACTCTCCCGGGGGAGACCTACGAGCAGTACTTC,.,TRBV19,.,TRBJ2-7
CASSLILTNRPGELFF,TGCGCCAGCAGCTTGATTTTAACTAACCGTCCCGGGGAGCTGTTTTTT,.,TRBV5-1,.,TRBJ2-2
CASSLLPRELFF,TGTGCCAGCAGCTTACTGCCCCGGGAGCTGTTTTTT,few,TRBV13,.,TRBJ2-2
CASRVGRGHQPQHF,TGTGCCAGCAGAGTAGGCAGGGGGCACCAGCCCCAGCATTTT,.,TRBV27,TRBD1,TRBJ1-5
CASSLANPRNYGYTF,TGTGCCAGCAGCTTAGCCAACCCTCGTAACTATGGCTACACCTTC,.,TRBV7-2,.,TRBJ1-2
CASSAAGGLPFF,TGTGCCAGCAGTGCGGCAGGGGGGCTTCCGTTTTTT,few,TRBV2,TRBD1,TRBJ1-4
CASKAGNQPQHF,TGTGCCAGTAAAGCTGGCAATCAGCCCCAGCATTTT,once,TRBV28,.,TRBJ1-5
CASSSSGGNTEAFF,TGCGCCAGCAGCTCGTCGGGGGGTAACACTGAAGCTTTCTTT,.,TRBV5-1,.,TRBJ1-1
CSVEMGGFNGYTF,TGCAGCGTTGAAATGGGGGGGTTTAATGGCTACACCTTC,.,TRBV29-1,.,TRBJ1-2
CSVSGGGAVNEQFF,TGCAGCGTTTCTGGTGGGGGGGCGGTCAATGAGCAGTTCTTC,.,TRBV29-1,.,TRBJ2-1
CASSEAFF,TGTGCCAGCAGCGAAGCTTTCTTT,.,TRBV28,.,TRBJ1-1
CASTPDREETFQPQHF,TGTGCCAGCACCCCGGACAGGGAGGAAACGTTCCAGCCCCAGCATTTT,few,TRBV28,TRBD1,TRBJ1-5
CASSDTSGGNEQYF,TGTGCCAGCAGTGATACTAGCGGGGGAAACGAGCAGTACTTC,.,TRBV2,TRBD2,TRBJ2-7
CASSRGPLPTYEQYF,TGTGCCAGCAGCCGGGGGCCCCTCCCAACCTACGAGCAGTACTTC,.,TRBV7-3,.,TRBJ2-7
CASSQSSKLFF,TGCGCCAGCAGCCAATCTTCAAAACTGTTTTTT,.,TRBV4-1,.,TRBJ1-4
CASRGGTGLVLYEQYF,TGTGCCAGCAGGGGGGGGACAGGGCTAGTCCTCTACGAGCAGTACTTC,.,TRBV28,TRBD1,TRBJ2-7
CASLRVPGELFF,TGTGCCAGCCTCAGGGTCCCCGGGGAGCTGTTTTTT,.,TRBV6-5,.,TRBJ2-2
CATSSGQESYNEQFF,TGTGCCACCAGCAGCGGACAGGAGTCCTACAATGAGCAGTTCTTC,.,TRBV15,TRBD1,TRBJ2-1
CASSHKSGNEQFF,TGTGCCAGCAGCCACAAGAGCGGCAATGAGCAGTTCTTC,.,TRBV4-2,.,TRBJ2-1
CASSVAGGRDQPQHF,TGTGCCAGCAGCGTGGCCGGGGGAAGGGATCAGCCCCAGCATTTT,.,TRBV9,.,TRBJ1-5
CASSLAFDRVFGYTF,TGTGCCAGCAGCTTAGCATTCGACAGGGTATTTGGCTACACCTTC,once,TRBV7-9,TRBD1,TRBJ1-2
CASSLGWGEEKLFF,TGCGCCAGCAGCTTGGGATGGGGAGAGGAAAAACTGTTTTTT,.,TRBV5-1,.,TRBJ1-4
CASFRVGTYEQYF,TGTGCCAGCTTCCGAGTGGGAACCTACGAGCAGTACTTC,.,TRBV6-5,.,TRBJ2-7
CASSYREDANTEAFF,TGTGCCAGCAGTTACAGGGAAGATGCGAACACTGAAGCTTTCTTT,.,TRBV6-5,.,TRBJ1-1
CASSLSNTGELFF,TGTGCCAGCAGTTTATCTAACACCGGGGAGCTGTTTTTT,.,TRBV27,.,TRBJ2-2
CASSRSPELNTEAFF,TGTGCCAGCAGCCGATCTCCAGAACTTAACACTGAAGCTTTCTTT,few,TRBV5-4,.,TRBJ1-1
CASSPFRGSGANVLTF,TGCGCCAGCAGCCCCTTCAGGGGATCTGGGGCCAACGTCCTGACTTTC,.,TRBV5-1,.,TRBJ2-6
CASSFGGTGDTQYF,TGTGCCAGCAGCTTTGGCGGGACGGGAGATACGCAGTATTTT,.,TRBV7-9,.,TRBJ2-3
CASSIDRAGRYGYTF,TGTGCCAGTAGTATAGATCGGGCAGGGCGCTATGGCTACACCTTC,.,TRBV19,.,TRBJ1-2
CASSLGTGNTEAFF,TGTGCCAGCAGTCTTGGGACAGGGAACACTGAAGCTTTCTTT,.,TRBV6-5,TRBD1,TRBJ1-1